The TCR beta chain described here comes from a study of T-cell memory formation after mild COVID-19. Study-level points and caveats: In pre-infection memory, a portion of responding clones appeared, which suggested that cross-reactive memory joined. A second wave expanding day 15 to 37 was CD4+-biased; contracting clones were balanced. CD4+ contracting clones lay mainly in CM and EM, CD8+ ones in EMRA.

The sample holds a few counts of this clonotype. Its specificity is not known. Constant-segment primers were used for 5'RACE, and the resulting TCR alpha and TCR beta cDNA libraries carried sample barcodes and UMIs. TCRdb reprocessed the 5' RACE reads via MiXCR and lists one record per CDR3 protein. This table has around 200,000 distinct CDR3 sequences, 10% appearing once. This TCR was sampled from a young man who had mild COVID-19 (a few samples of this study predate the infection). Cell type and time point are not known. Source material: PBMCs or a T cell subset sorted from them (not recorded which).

The CDR3 protein is CASSVSGNTIYF. The DNA of the CDR3 is TGTGCCAGCAGCGTCTCTGGAAACACCATATATTTT. The chain employs TRBV7-2 and TRBJ1-3; D call uncertain. The CDR3 covers 12 residues. Germline CDR1 and CDR2: SGHTA and FQGNSA. V was shortened by 5 bases and J by 0 bases, with 2 bases between the two germline ends.